Below, one TCR beta chain is given with its context. This CDR3 is 14 amino acids long. Germline V CDR1 and CDR2: SGHVS, FNYEAQ. V lost 6 bases and J lost 5, with 14 bases in between. Original data processing: Reference gene primer amplification in the assay estimated nucleated cell counts. Data came from immunoSEQ multiplex PCR; TCRdb stores just in-frame clones and leaves some out. V, J and clone size are taken as reported in that table, and D and trimming were inferred from the DNA itself. The table includes about 87,000 clones, 86% detected once. This sample was included in a study of blood T cell repertoires in COVID-19. Study at large: Samples taken during acute and convalescent COVID-19 were collected in the United States, Italy and Spain.

This sequence joins TRBV7-6 and TRBJ1-5, with D unresolved. The source of this sequence is a human donor in a cohort sampled during active COVID-19. The specimen sequenced was peripheral blood. The CDR3 loop reads CASSPGTIDQPQHF. In nucleotides, the CDR3 is TGTGCCAGCAGTCCGGGTACTATAGATCAGCCCCAGCATTTT.